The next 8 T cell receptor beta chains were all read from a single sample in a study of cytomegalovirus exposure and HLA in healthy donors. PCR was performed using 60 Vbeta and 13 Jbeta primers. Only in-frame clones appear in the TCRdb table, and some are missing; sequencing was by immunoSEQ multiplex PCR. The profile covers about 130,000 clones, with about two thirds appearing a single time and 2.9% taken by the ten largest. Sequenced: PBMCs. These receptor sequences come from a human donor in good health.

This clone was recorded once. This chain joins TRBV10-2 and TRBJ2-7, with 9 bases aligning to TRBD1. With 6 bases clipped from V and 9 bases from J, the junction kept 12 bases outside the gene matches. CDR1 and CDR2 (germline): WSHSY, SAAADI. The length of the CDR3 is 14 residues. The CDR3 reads CASRNGTGIHGQYF. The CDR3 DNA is TGCGCCAGCAGGAACGGGACAGGGATCCACGGGCAGTACTTC.

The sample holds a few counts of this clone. The chain's CDR3 is CSVVGTGWEQYF. CDR3 DNA sequence: TGCAGCGTTGTAGGGACAGGCTGGGAGCAGTACTTC. V is TRBV29-1 and J is TRBJ2-7; 8 nucleotides match TRBD1. CDR1 SQVTM and CDR2 ANQGSEA come from the germline V gene. CDR3 length equals 12 residues. V lost 4 bases, J lost 7 bases, and 6 bases stayed unmatched.

The CDR3 sequence is CASSMGGFGGANTGELFF. The CDR3 DNA is TGTGCCAGTAGTATGGGAGGGTTCGGGGGGGCGAACACCGGGGAGCTGTTTTTT. The chain joins TRBV19 to TRBJ2-2; 8 positions agree with TRBD2. CDR1 and CDR2 (germline): LNHDA, SQIVND (reference sequence). The CDR3 totals 18 residues. Germline trimming cut 3 bases from V and 0 bases from J; bases unmatched to any gene: 9.

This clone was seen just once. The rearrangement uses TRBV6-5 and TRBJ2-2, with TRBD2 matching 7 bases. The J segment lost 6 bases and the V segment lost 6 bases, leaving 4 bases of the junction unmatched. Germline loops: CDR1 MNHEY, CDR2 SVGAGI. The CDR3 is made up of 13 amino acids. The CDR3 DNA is TGTGCCAGCAGAGCGGGGTGGGCCGGGGAGCTGTTTTTT. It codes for CASRAGWAGELFF.

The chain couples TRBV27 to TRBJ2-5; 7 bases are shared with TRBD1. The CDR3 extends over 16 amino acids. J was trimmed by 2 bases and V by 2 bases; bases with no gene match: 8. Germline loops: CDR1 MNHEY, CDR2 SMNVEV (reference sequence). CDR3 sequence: CASSLGKDRRQETQYF. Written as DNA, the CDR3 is TGTGCCAGCAGTTTAGGGAAGGACAGGAGACAAGAGACCCAGTACTTC.

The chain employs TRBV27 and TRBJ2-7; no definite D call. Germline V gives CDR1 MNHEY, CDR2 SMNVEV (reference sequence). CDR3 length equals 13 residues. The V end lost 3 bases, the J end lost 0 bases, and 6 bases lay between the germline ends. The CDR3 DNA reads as TGTGCCAGCAGTTTTACAGCCTCCTACGAGCAGTACTTC. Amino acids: CASSFTASYEQYF.

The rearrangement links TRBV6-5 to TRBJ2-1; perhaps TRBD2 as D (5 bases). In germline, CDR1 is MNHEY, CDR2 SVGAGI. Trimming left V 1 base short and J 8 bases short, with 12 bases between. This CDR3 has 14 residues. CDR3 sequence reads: CASSYFGGGDEQFF. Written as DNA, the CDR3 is TGTGCCAGCAGTTACTTTGGCGGAGGCGATGAGCAGTTCTTC.

The CDR3 sequence is CSVYSGNTIYF. The CDR3 region has the DNA TGCAGCGTTTACTCTGGAAACACCATATATTTT. The V gene is TRBV29-1, the J gene TRBJ1-3; D is undetermined. Germline V gene sequence: CDR1 SQVTM, CDR2 ANQGSEA. V was shortened by 5 bases and J by 0 bases, with 2 bases between the two germline ends. CDR3 size: 11 residues.